Each of the 22 T cell receptor beta chains below was sequenced from the same sample in a study of blood T cells in healthy people across ages. Combining a sample-barcoded 5' primer with a J-beta primer mix, a second PCR ran for roughly 7 to 12 cycles. TCRdb redid the calling of the 5' RACE reads with MiXCR, one entry per CDR3 protein. The sample holds about 800,000 distinct CDR3 sequences, just under 25% seen once. These data also featured in a second study, about T cells of mothers and their children.

Source material: blood. Receptors were obtained from a boy aged 10-17 years in good health.

This clonotype has only a few counts. The chain employs TRBV20-1 and TRBJ2-1; D unclear. The ends were cut back, 4 bases at V and 0 bases at J, with 10 bases in the middle. Per germline, CDR1 DFQATT and CDR2 SNEGSKA (reference sequence). The CDR3 is 14 residues long. The CDR3 here is CSATDPNSYNEQFF. Written as DNA, the CDR3 is TGCAGTGCTACCGATCCTAACTCCTACAATGAGCAGTTCTTC.

The rearrangement joins TRBV28 to TRBJ1-2, with 8 bases lining up with TRBD1. V lost 8 bases and J lost 9; bases outside the gene matches: 17. The CDR3 has 15 amino acids. Per germline, CDR1 MDHEN and CDR2 SYDVKM. The CDR3 DNA is TGTGCCAGCCTATCTAACAGGGGGTTTGCCGGAAGCTACACCTTC. Translated: CASLSNRGFAGSYTF.

The V call is TRBV28, the J call TRBJ2-5; D assignment may be TRBD1 or TRBD2 (5 bases each). With the DNA end fitting TRBJ2-1 better, the J assignment may be wrong. CDR1 is MDHEN and CDR2 is SYDVKM in the germline V gene. The CDR3 length is 15 residues. The DNA for the CDR3 is TGTGCCAGCAGTTTTATCGGTGGGGGTTTGGGTGAGCAGTTCTTC. This codes for CASSFIGGGLGEQFF.

The chain has TRBV9 and TRBJ2-5; D remains unclear. The J call may be incorrect, as the DNA end agrees better with TRBJ2-7. Germline loops: CDR1 SGDLS, CDR2 YYNGEE. The CDR3 runs 14 residues. The CDR3 DNA follows: TGTGCCAGCAGCGTAGAGGATGGGGCCTACGAGCAGTACTTC. Protein sequence: CASSVEDGAYEQYF.

This clonotype was seen a handful of times. V is TRBV3-1 and J is TRBJ1-1, with D perhaps TRBD1 (5 bases). V shed 1 base and J shed 7 bases, with 19 bases lying between them. Germline assignment: CDR1 LGHDT and CDR2 YNNKEL (reference sequence). The CDR3 covers 16 residues. The CDR3 bases are TGTGCCAGCAGCCAAGTTCTTCGGACAAAACAAGGTGAAGCTTTCTTT. It is translated as CASSQVLRTKQGEAFF.

This chain connects TRBV11-2 to TRBJ2-1, with TRBD1 matching 9 bases. The CDR3 loop spans 17 amino acids. After removal of 1 base from V and 5 bases from J, the junction contained 9 bases not matched to a gene. Per germline, CDR1 SGHAT and CDR2 FQNNGV. CDR3 DNA sequence: TGTGCCAGCAGCTTAGGATCGGGACAGGGACTGCACAATGAGCAGTTCTTC. It translates to CASSLGSGQGLHNEQFF.

This clonotype was seen a few times. V usage is TRBV5-1 and J usage is TRBJ2-7, with 10 bases fitting TRBD1. The CDR3 consists of 15 residues. The trim removed 1 base at V and 2 bases at J, leaving 3 bases unmatched. Germline CDR1 and CDR2: SGHRS and YFSETQ. The CDR3 nucleotides read TGCGCCAGCAGCTTGTTGGGGACAGGGGCCTACGAGCAGTACTTC. Its translation: CASSLLGTGAYEQYF.

V gene TRBV28 combines with J gene TRBJ1-1; D remains ambiguous. CDR3 length: 14 residues. CDR1 and CDR2 (germline): MDHEN, SYDVKM. The V end lost 6 bases, the J end lost 2 bases, and 13 bases lay between the germline ends. As DNA, the CDR3 is TGTGCCAGCAGGCTCCCCGGGGATAACACTGAAGCTTTCTTT. Its protein is CASRLPGDNTEAFF.

The gene calls are TRBV5-1 and TRBJ2-7; TRBD1 matches at 8 bases. From germline, CDR1 is SGHRS and CDR2 YFSETQ. V dropped 5 bases and J dropped 10; count of bases not matched to a gene: 5. CDR3 length: 11 amino acids. CDR3 nucleotide sequence: TGCGCCAGCAGTATGACAGGGGAACAGTACTTC. Encoded protein: CASSMTGEQYF.

This clonotype was recorded a few times. The chain links TRBV11-2 to TRBJ2-3, with no clear D. Trimming pared 0 bases from V and 6 bases from J, leaving 4 bases between. The CDR3 is made up of 12 amino acids. Germline values: CDR1 SGHAT, CDR2 FQNNGV. DNA for the CDR3: TGTGCCAGCAGCTTAGAACTTGATACGCAGTATTTT. This codes for CASSLELDTQYF.

The rearrangement joins TRBV29-1 to TRBJ2-7; 11 bases line up with TRBD1. V gave up 7 bases and J gave up 3 bases; unmatched junction bases: 5. The CDR3 covers 13 residues. The germline CDR1 and CDR2 sequences are SQVTM and ANQGSEA. The CDR3 region is CSATGTGGYEQYF. For the CDR3, the DNA is TGCAGCGCTACCGGGACAGGGGGCTACGAGCAGTACTTC.

This clonotype was seen only a few times. The chain is built from TRBV18 and TRBJ2-5; 8 nucleotides agree with TRBD1. The DNA end lines up better with TRBJ2-7; the J call may be wrong. The CDR3 sequence is 14 residues long. The germline gives CDR1 KGHSH, CDR2 LQKENI. CDR3: CASSPGQVGYEQYF. CDR3 nucleotides: TGTGCCAGCTCACCGGGACAGGTTGGCTACGAGCAGTACTTC.

This clonotype was picked up a small number of times. The genes are TRBV29-1 and TRBJ2-7, with D possibly TRBD2 on 6 matching bases. Germline lookup yields CDR1 SQVTM and CDR2 ANQGSEA. The CDR3 sequence is 13 residues long. V shed 4 bases and J shed 4 bases, with 14 bases lying between them. CDR3 region: CSVVGTENYEQYF. The CDR3 DNA reads as TGCAGCGTTGTTGGGACTGAAAATTACGAGCAGTACTTC.

This clonotype has just a few counts. The chain joins TRBV9 to TRBJ2-1; 8 positions match TRBD2. Germline V gene sequence: CDR1 SGDLS, CDR2 YYNGEE. Trimming removed 6 bases from V and 3 bases from J; junction bases left unmatched: 8. This CDR3 spans 15 amino acids. The CDR3 reads CASNKAGAYYNEQFF. For the CDR3, the DNA is TGTGCCAGCAATAAAGCGGGGGCCTACTACAATGAGCAGTTCTTC.

V gene TRBV27 combines with J gene TRBJ2-1; TRBD2 matches 9 bases. J lost 3 bases, V lost 2 bases, and 2 bases had no gene match. The length of the CDR3 is 15 residues. Germline V CDR1 and CDR2: MNHEY, SMNVEV (reference sequence). The DNA for the CDR3 is TGTGCCAGCAGTTTAAGACTAGCGGTCTACAATGAGCAGTTCTTC. This translates into CASSLRLAVYNEQFF.

This clonotype was counted a few times. The V and J genes are TRBV12-3 or TRBV12-4 and TRBJ2-3; 8 positions match TRBD1. The CDR3 loop spans 15 amino acids. The ends lost 6 bases at V and 2 bases at J; junction bases unmatched: 7. In nucleotides, the CDR3 is TGTGCCAGCAGCGTCGACAGGGGCTTCACAGATACGCAGTATTTT. Translation gives CASSVDRGFTDTQYF.

This clonotype occurred a few times. V usage is TRBV4-1 and J usage is TRBJ2-7, with 11 positions matching TRBD2. This CDR3 spans 16 amino acids. The germline gives CDR1 MGHRA, CDR2 YSYEKL. With V trimmed by 0 bases and J by 4 bases, 5 bases remained unmatched. The CDR3 here is CASSQETGLAVYEQYF. CDR3 coding DNA: TGCGCCAGCAGCCAAGAAACGGGACTAGCGGTTTACGAGCAGTACTTC.

The chain recombines TRBV6-5 with TRBJ2-1, with D possibly TRBD2 on 6 matching bases. The J call may be faulty, since TRBJ2-7 better matches the DNA end. Germline V gives CDR1 MNHEY, CDR2 SVGAGI. This CDR3 region has 14 residues. Here the CDR3 DNA reads TGTGCCAGCAGTTACACGGGAGTCACCTACGAGCAGTACTTC. Translating it yields CASSYTGVTYEQYF.

This clonotype has more than one count but fewer than ten. J is TRBJ2-7 and V is TRBV6-2 or TRBV6-3; TRBD2 agrees at 10 bases. The CDR3 is 15 residues long. J was trimmed by 2 bases and V by 7 bases; bases with no gene match: 8. Germline V CDR1 and CDR2: MNHEY, SVGEGT. The CDR3 sequence: CASTPLAGLTYEQYF. Written as DNA, the CDR3 is TGTGCCAGCACCCCACTAGCGGGGTTAACCTACGAGCAGTACTTC.

This rearrangement joins TRBV14 to TRBJ2-6, with a possible D match to TRBD1 (5 bases). The CDR3 is made up of 18 amino acids. With 2 bases removed from V and 0 bases from J, the gap between germline ends came to 14 bases. Germline-derived CDR1 and CDR2 are SGHDN and FVKESK. CDR3 region: CASSQTRVPVSGANVLTF. CDR3 in DNA: TGTGCCAGCAGCCAAACCAGGGTTCCCGTCTCTGGGGCCAACGTCCTGACTTTC.

The chain combines TRBV18 with TRBJ2-2; 7 nucleotides align to TRBD2. This CDR3 is built from 14 residues. V gave up 8 bases and J gave up 4 bases; unmatched junction bases: 7. CDR1 and CDR2 from the germline V gene are KGHSH and LQKENI. The CDR3 sequence is CASATSGATGELFF. CDR3 nucleotide sequence: TGTGCCAGCGCGACCAGCGGGGCCACCGGGGAGCTGTTTTTT.

The chain is built from TRBV28 and TRBJ2-5; either TRBD1 or TRBD2 may fit D (5 bases each). Trimming removed 3 bases from V and 1 base from J, with 12 bases in between. CDR3 length: 15 amino acids. Germline CDR1 is MDHEN and CDR2 is SYDVKM. This CDR3 is CASSFFPGPQETQYF. CDR3 bases: TGTGCCAGCAGTTTCTTCCCGGGGCCCCAAGAGACCCAGTACTTC.